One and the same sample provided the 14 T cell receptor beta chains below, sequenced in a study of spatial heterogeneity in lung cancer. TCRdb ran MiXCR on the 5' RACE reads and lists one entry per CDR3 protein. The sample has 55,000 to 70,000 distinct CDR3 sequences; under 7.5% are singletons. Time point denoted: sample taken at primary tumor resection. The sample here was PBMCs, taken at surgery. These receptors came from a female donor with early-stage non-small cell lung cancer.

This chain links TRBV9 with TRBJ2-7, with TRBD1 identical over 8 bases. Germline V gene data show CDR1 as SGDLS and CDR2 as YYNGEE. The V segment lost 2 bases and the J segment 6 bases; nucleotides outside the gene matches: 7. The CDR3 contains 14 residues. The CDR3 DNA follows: TGTGCCAGCAGCGTGGACAGGGTGCCTCGCGAGCAGTACTTC. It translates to CASSVDRVPREQYF.

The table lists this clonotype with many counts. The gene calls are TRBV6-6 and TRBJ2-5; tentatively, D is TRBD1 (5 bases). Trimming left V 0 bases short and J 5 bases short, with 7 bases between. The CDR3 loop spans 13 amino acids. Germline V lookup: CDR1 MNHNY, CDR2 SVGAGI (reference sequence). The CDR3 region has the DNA TGTGCCAGCAGTTACTCCAGGGCGGAGACCCAGTACTTC. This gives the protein CASSYSRAETQYF.

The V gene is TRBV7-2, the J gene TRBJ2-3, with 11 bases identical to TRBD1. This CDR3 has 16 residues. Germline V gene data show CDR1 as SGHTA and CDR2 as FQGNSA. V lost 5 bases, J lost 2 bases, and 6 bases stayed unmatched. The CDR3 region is CASSLGQGASTDTQYF. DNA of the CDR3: TGTGCCAGCAGCCTAGGACAGGGGGCTTCCACAGATACGCAGTATTTT.

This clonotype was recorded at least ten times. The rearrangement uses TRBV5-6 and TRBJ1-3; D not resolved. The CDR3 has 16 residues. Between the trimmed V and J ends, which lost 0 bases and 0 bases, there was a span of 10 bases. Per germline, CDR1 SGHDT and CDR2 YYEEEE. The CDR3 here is CASSLDEQFSGNTIYF. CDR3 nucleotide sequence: TGTGCCAGCAGCTTGGACGAGCAATTCTCTGGAAACACCATATATTTT.

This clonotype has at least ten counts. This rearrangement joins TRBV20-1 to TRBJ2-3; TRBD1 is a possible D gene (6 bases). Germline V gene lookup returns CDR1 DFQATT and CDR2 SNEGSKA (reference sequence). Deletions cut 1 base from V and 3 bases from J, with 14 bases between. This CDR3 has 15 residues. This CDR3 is CSARAPTGLTDTQYF. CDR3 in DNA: TGCAGTGCTAGAGCCCCAACAGGGTTGACAGATACGCAGTATTTT.

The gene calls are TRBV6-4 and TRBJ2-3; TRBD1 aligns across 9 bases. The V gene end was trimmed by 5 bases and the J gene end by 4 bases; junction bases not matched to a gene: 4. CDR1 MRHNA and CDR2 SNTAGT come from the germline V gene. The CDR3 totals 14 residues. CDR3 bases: TGTGCCAGCAGTACACAGGGGGCCGCAGATACGCAGTATTTT. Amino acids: CASSTQGAADTQYF.

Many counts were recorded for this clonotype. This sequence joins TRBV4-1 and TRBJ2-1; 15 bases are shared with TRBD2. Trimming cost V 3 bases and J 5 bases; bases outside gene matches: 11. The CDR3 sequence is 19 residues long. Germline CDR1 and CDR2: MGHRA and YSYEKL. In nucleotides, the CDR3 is TGCGCCAGCAGCCACCCGGGACTAGCGGGGGGACCAAATCACAATGAGCAGTTCTTC. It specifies CASSHPGLAGGPNHNEQFF.

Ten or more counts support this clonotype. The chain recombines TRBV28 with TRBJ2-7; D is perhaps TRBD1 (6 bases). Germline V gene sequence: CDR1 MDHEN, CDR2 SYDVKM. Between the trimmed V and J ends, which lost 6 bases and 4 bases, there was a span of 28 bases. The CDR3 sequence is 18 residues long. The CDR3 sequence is CASSTPGRSRGQGYEQYF. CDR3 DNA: TGTGCCAGCAGCACCCCGGGACGTAGCAGGGGTCAAGGTTACGAGCAGTACTTC.

This chain's CDR3 is CASSQTLSYEQYF. The CDR3 nucleotides read TGTGCCAGCAGTCAGACCCTAAGCTACGAGCAGTACTTC. The J gene is TRBJ2-7, the V gene TRBV12-3 or TRBV12-4; D is undetermined. The length of the CDR3 is 13 residues. The germline V and J ends were trimmed by 5 bases and 3 bases, with 11 bases remaining between them.

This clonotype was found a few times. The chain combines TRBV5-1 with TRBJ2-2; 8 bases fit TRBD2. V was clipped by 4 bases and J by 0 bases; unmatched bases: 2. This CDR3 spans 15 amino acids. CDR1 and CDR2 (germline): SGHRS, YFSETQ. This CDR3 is CASSPGLANTGELFF. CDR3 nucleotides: TGCGCCAGCAGCCCGGGACTAGCGAACACCGGGGAGCTGTTTTTT. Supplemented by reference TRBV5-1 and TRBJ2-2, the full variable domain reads KAGVTQTPRYLIKTRGQQVTLSCSPISGHRSVSWYQQTPGQGLQFLFEYFSETQRNKGNFPGRFSGRQFSNSRSEMNVSTLELGDSALYLCASSPGLANTGELFFGEGSRLTVL.

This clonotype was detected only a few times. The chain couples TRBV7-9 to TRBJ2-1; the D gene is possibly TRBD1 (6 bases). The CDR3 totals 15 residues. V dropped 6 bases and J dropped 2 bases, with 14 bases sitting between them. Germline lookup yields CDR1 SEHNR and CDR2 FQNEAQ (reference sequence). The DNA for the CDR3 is TGTGCCAGCAGTTTTCAGGGGAAGCCCTACAATGAGCAGTTCTTC. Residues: CASSFQGKPYNEQFF.

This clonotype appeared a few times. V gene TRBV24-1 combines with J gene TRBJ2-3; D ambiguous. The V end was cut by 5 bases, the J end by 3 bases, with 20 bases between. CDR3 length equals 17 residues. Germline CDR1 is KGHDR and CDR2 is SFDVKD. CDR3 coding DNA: TGTGCCACCAGTGCCGTACAGTGGGCCATCGAAACAGATACGCAGTATTTT. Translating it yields CATSAVQWAIETDTQYF.

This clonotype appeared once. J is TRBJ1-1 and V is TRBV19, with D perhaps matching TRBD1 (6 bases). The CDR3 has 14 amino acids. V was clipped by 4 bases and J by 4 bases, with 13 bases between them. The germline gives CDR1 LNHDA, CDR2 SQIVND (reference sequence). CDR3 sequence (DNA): TGTGCCAGTAGTACTCAGGGGCCGGGCACTGAAGCTTTCTTT. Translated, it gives CASSTQGPGTEAFF.

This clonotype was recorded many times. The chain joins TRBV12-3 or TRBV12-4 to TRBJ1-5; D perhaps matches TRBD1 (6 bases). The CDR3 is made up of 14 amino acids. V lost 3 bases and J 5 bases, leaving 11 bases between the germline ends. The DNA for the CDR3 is TGTGCCAGCAGTTTTTGGGCAGGGGATCAGCCCCAGCATTTT. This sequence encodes CASSFWAGDQPQHF.